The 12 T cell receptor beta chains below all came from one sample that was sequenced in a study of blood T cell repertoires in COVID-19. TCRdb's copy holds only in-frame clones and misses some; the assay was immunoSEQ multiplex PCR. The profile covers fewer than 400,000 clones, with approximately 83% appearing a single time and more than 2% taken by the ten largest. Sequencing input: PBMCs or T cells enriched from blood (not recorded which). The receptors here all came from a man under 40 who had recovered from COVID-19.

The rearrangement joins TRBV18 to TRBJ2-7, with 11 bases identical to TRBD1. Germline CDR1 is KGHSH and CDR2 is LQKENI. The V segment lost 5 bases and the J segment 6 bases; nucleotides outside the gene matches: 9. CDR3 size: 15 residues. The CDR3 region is CASSSAGQGASEQYF. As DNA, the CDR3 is TGTGCCAGCTCATCCGCCGGACAGGGGGCCAGCGAGCAGTACTTC.

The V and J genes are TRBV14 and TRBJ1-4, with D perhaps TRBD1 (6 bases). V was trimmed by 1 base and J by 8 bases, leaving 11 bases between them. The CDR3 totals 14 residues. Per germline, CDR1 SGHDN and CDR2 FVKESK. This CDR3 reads CASSQARGGEKLFF. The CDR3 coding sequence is TGTGCCAGCAGCCAAGCCAGGGGTGGGGAAAAACTGTTTTTT.

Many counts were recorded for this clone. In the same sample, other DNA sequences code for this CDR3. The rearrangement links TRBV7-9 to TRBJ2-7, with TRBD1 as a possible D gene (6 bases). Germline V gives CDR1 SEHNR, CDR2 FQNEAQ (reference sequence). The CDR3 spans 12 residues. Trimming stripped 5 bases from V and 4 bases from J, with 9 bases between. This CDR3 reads CASSLQGYEQYF. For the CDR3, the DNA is TGTGCCAGCAGCCTCCAGGGGTACGAGCAGTACTTC. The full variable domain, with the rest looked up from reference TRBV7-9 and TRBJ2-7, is DTGVSQNPRHKITKRGQNVTFRCDPISEHNRLYWYRQTLGQGPEFLTYFQNEAQLEKSRLLSDRFSAERPKGSFSTLEIQRTEQGDSAMYLCASSLQGYEQYFGPGTRLTVT.

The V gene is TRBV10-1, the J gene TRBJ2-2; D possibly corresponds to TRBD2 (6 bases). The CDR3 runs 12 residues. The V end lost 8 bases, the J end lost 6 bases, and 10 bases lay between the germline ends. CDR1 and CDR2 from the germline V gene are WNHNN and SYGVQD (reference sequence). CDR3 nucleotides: TGCGCCAGCGGAGCTAGCGCCGGGGAGCTGTTTTTT. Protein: CASGASAGELFF.

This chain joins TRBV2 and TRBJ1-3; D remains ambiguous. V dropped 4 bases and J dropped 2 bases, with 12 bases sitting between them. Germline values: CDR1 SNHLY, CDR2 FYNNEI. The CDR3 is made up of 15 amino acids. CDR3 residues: CASSVREAAGNTIYF. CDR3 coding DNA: TGTGCCAGCAGTGTTCGCGAGGCTGCTGGAAACACCATATATTTT.

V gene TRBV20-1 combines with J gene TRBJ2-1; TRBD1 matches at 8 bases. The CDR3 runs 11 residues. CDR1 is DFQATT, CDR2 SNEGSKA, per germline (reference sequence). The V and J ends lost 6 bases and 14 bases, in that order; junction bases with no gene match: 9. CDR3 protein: CSASTGGRKFF. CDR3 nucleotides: TGCAGTGCCTCAACAGGGGGTCGGAAGTTCTTC.

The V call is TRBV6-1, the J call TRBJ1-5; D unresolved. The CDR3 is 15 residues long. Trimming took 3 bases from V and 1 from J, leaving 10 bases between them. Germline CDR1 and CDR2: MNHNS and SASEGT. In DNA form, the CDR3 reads TGTGCCAGCAGTGAGGGGAGGTCGAGCAATCAGCCCCAGCATTTT. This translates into CASSEGRSSNQPQHF.

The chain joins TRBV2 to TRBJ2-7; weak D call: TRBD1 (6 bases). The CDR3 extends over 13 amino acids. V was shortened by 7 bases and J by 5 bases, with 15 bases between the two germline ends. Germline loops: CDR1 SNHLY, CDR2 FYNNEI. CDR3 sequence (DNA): TGTGCCAGCACCGAGGGCAGGGGCCACGAGCAGTACTTC. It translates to CASTEGRGHEQYF.

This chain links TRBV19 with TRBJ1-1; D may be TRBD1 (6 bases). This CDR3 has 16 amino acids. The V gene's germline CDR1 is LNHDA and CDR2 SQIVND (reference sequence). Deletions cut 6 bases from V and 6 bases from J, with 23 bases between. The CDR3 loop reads CASSPPPGAGRAEAFF. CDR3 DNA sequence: TGTGCCAGTAGCCCTCCCCCAGGGGCAGGGAGGGCTGAAGCTTTCTTT.

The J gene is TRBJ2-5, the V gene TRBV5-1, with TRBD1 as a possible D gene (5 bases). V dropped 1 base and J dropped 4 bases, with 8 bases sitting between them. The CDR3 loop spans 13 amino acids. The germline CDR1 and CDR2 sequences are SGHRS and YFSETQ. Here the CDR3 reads CASSLRQGETQYF. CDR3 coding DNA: TGCGCCAGCAGCTTGCGGCAGGGAGAGACCCAGTACTTC.

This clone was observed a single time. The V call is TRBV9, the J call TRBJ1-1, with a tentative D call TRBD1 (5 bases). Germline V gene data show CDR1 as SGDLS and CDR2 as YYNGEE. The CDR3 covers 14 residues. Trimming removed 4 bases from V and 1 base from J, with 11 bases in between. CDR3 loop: CASSLITGNTEAFF. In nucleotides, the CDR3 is TGTGCCAGCAGCTTAATAACAGGGAACACTGAAGCTTTCTTT.

CDR3: CASSSGTGGDYGYTF. CDR3 bases: TGTGCCAGCAGCTCGGGGACAGGGGGTGACTATGGCTACACCTTC. The chain has TRBV7-3 and TRBJ1-2; 11 bases align to TRBD1. With V trimmed by 4 bases and J by 3 bases, 4 bases remained unmatched. Germline V gene data show CDR1 as SGHTA and CDR2 as FQGTGA. The CDR3 extends over 15 amino acids.